This T cell receptor beta chain was recovered during a study of blood T cell repertoires in COVID-19. Overall study context: Both acute and convalescent COVID-19 samples were obtained from the United States, Italy and Spain. The cDNA or gDNA used as material had been derived from T cells, B-cell-depleted T cells, or PBMCs.

This CDR3 contains 15 residues. Germline V gene sequence: CDR1 SGHTS, CDR2 YDEGEE. The V gene end was trimmed by 4 bases and the J gene end by 5 bases; junction bases not matched to a gene: 6. Repertoires were generated with immunoSEQ multiplex PCR, while TCRdb's copy carries only in-frame clones and drops some. The sample shows about 40,000 clones, about 80% of them seen only once. Sequencing was done on a sample of peripheral blood. The receptor comes from a human donor with acute or convalescent COVID-19. The donor label of this sample is uncertain. V gene TRBV5-8 combines with J gene TRBJ1-4, with 9 positions matching TRBD1. CDR3 sequence: CASSRTGTGNEKLFF. CDR3 DNA sequence: TGTGCCAGCAGCCGGACCGGGACAGGGAATGAAAAACTGTTTTTT.